Presented here are 31 T cell receptor beta chains from one specimen sequenced in a study of identical twins. TCRdb fed the 5' RACE reads into MiXCR, producing one record per CDR3 protein. Counted here are about 240,000 distinct CDR3 sequences, approximately 10% occurring once; the ten biggest clones make up over 8%. Sequencing was done on a sample of memory T cells sorted from blood. Receptors originate from a man over 45 in good health.

The CDR3 bases are TGCAGTGCTAGAGATATCAGGCTCGGGCGGGAGGGGTGGAATGAGCAGTTCTTC. It codes for CSARDIRLGREGWNEQFF. The rearrangement uses TRBV20-1 and TRBJ2-1, with 9 bases fitting TRBD2. This CDR3 is built from 18 residues. Germline values: CDR1 DFQATT, CDR2 SNEGSKA (reference sequence). V lost 0 bases to trimming and J lost 7 bases; unmatched junction nucleotides: 16.

This clonotype was seen only a few times. The chain joins TRBV12-3 or TRBV12-4 to TRBJ1-1, with D perhaps matching TRBD1 (6 bases). Trimming took off 6 bases at V and 0 bases at J, with 17 bases between the two ends. The CDR3 length is 16 residues. CDR3 amino acids: CASRERQAWMNTEAFF. As DNA, the CDR3 is TGTGCCAGCAGAGAGAGACAGGCTTGGATGAACACTGAAGCTTTCTTT.

This chain connects TRBV20-1 to TRBJ2-5; no clear D gene. Trimming took off 0 bases at V and 3 bases at J, with 8 bases between the two ends. Germline values: CDR1 DFQATT, CDR2 SNEGSKA (reference sequence). CDR3 length: 13 residues. The CDR3 loop is CSAREMGKETQYF. As DNA, the CDR3 is TGCAGTGCTAGAGAAATGGGCAAAGAGACCCAGTACTTC.

This clonotype was seen a few times. The chain recombines TRBV4-2 with TRBJ2-2, with TRBD2 identical over 8 bases. Germline assignment: CDR1 LGHNA and CDR2 YNFKEQ. The V and J ends lost 0 bases and 6 bases, in that order; junction bases with no gene match: 9. The CDR3 contains 17 residues. The CDR3, as DNA: TGTGCCAGCAGCCAAGACAGCGGAGCGGGAGTTTCCGGGGAGCTGTTTTTT. Translated, it gives CASSQDSGAGVSGELFF.

There are a few counts of this clonotype. The chain employs TRBV12-3 or TRBV12-4 and TRBJ2-1, with TRBD2 as a possible D gene (5 bases). V lost 3 bases to trimming and J lost 3 bases, with 15 bases between them. This CDR3 is 16 amino acids long. The CDR3, as DNA: TGTGCCAGCAGTTTCTTCGGTCCGGGGAGCTACAATGAGCAGTTCTTC. Amino acids: CASSFFGPGSYNEQFF.

The chain carries TRBV4-2 and TRBJ2-2; 14 positions agree with TRBD2. V dropped 1 base and J dropped 6; count of bases not matched to a gene: 4. This CDR3 spans 17 amino acids. In germline, CDR1 is LGHNA, CDR2 YNFKEQ. As DNA, the CDR3 is TGTGCCAGCAGCCAAGGACTAGCGGGAGGGCCCGCCGGGGAGCTGTTTTTT. Protein product: CASSQGLAGGPAGELFF.

This clonotype was seen only a few times. The genes are TRBV28 and TRBJ1-4; D is perhaps TRBD1 (5 bases). Per germline, CDR1 MDHEN and CDR2 SYDVKM. The germline V and J ends were trimmed by 4 bases and 7 bases, with 16 bases remaining between them. The CDR3 runs to 15 residues. The CDR3 region has the DNA TGTGCCAGCAGTTCCGCCGGGACGGGTAGTGAAAAACTGTTTTTT. It specifies CASSSAGTGSEKLFF.

This clonotype occurred a few times. V usage is TRBV11-2 and J usage is TRBJ2-1; 9 nucleotides match TRBD1. Trimming at V came to 5 bases and at J to 1 base, leaving 12 bases not matched to a gene. CDR3 size: 18 residues. Germline-derived CDR1 and CDR2 are SGHAT and FQNNGV. Written as DNA, the CDR3 is TGTGCCAGCAGCATATACAACAGGGGGCGCAGGTCCTACAATGAGCAGTTCTTC. This codes for CASSIYNRGRRSYNEQFF.

The chain is built from TRBV24-1 and TRBJ2-1; 7 bases agree with TRBD2. Germline V gene lookup returns CDR1 KGHDR and CDR2 SFDVKD. The CDR3 runs to 17 residues. V shed 3 bases and J 5 bases; nucleotides not matched to a gene: 12. The CDR3 spells CATSDPADGRQNNEQFF. The CDR3 DNA sequence: TGTGCCACCAGTGATCCCGCTGACGGGAGGCAGAACAATGAGCAGTTCTTC.

This clonotype was observed a few times. V gene TRBV9 combines with J gene TRBJ1-6, with a tentative D call TRBD1 (5 bases). Trimming stripped 2 bases from V and 10 bases from J, with 16 bases between. Germline V gives CDR1 SGDLS, CDR2 YYNGEE. The CDR3 is 15 residues long. The CDR3 loop is CASSVTGTGVSPLHF. As DNA, the CDR3 is TGTGCCAGCAGCGTTACCGGGACTGGGGTGTCACCCCTCCACTTT.

This clonotype was recorded at least ten times. The rearrangement uses TRBV7-8 and TRBJ2-3; D not certain. V was clipped by 5 bases and J by 4 bases, with 10 bases between them. Per germline, CDR1 SGHVS and CDR2 FQNEAQ. CDR3 size: 13 residues. DNA of the CDR3: TGTGCCAGCAGCCCTCTTCTGCCAGATACGCAGTATTTT. Protein: CASSPLLPDTQYF. Variable domain in full (rest from reference TRBV7-8 and TRBJ2-3): GAGVSQSPRYKVAKRGQDVALRCDPISGHVSLFWYQQALGQGPEFLTYFQNEAQLDKSGLPSDRFFAERPEGSVSTLKIQRTQQEDSAVYLCASSPLLPDTQYFGPGTRLTVL.

The chain combines TRBV12-3 or TRBV12-4 with TRBJ2-7; TRBD1 agrees at 9 bases. V lost 8 bases to trimming and J lost 4 bases; unmatched junction nucleotides: 9. This CDR3 is 14 amino acids long. The CDR3 region is CASGQTGGWYEQYF. CDR3 DNA: TGTGCCAGCGGCCAAACAGGGGGCTGGTACGAGCAGTACTTC.

The gene calls are TRBV20-1 and TRBJ1-5; no clear D. V was pared by 3 bases and J by 1 base, with 7 bases between. Germline V gene data show CDR1 as DFQATT and CDR2 as SNEGSKA (reference sequence). The CDR3 consists of 13 residues. CDR3 nucleotides: TGCAGTGCTAGTACCCGGAGCAATCAGCCCCAGCATTTT. It translates to CSASTRSNQPQHF.

In this sample, this clonotype turned up many times. The chain couples TRBV6-2 or TRBV6-3 to TRBJ1-1, with D perhaps matching TRBD1 (5 bases). Germline-derived CDR1 and CDR2 are MNHEY and SVGEGT. Trimming cost V 6 bases and J 4 bases, with 12 bases left between them. This CDR3 region has 13 residues. The CDR3 coding sequence is TGTGCCAGCAGATCGACAGAGATCACTGAAGCTTTCTTT. Encoded protein: CASRSTEITEAFF.

This clonotype came up many times. This rearrangement joins TRBV5-1 to TRBJ2-1; D may be TRBD2 (6 bases). The V end lost 4 bases, the J end lost 10 bases, and 21 bases lay between the germline ends. Germline-derived CDR1 and CDR2 are SGHRS and YFSETQ. This CDR3 contains 15 residues. CDR3 sequence: CASSVDYGRAREQFF. The CDR3 nucleotides are TGCGCCAGCAGCGTGGACTACGGGCGGGCAAGGGAGCAGTTCTTC.

This clonotype was recorded a few times. This sequence joins TRBV6-1 and TRBJ1-5; 9 nucleotides line up with TRBD1. After removal of 6 bases from V and 6 bases from J, the junction contained 12 bases not matched to a gene. This CDR3 spans 16 amino acids. Germline V gene lookup returns CDR1 MNHNS and CDR2 SASEGT. The chain's CDR3 is CASRRTTGTGIQPQHF. The DNA of the CDR3 is TGTGCCAGCAGACGAACAACCGGGACAGGGATTCAGCCCCAGCATTTT.

This clonotype was counted between two and nine times. This sequence joins TRBV29-1 and TRBJ2-1, with a possible D match to TRBD1 (5 bases). The V end lost 2 bases, the J end lost 1 base, and 9 bases lay between the germline ends. This CDR3 contains 14 residues. Germline CDR1 reads SQVTM; CDR2 reads ANQGSEA. This CDR3 is CSVERQGSYNEQFF. The CDR3 coding sequence is TGCAGCGTTGAACGGCAGGGTTCCTACAATGAGCAGTTCTTC.

The chain is built from TRBV9 and TRBJ2-1; D assignment may be TRBD1 or TRBD2 (6 bases each). The V and J ends lost 0 bases and 0 bases respectively, with 7 bases between them. The length of the CDR3 is 15 residues. Germline CDR1 and CDR2: SGDLS and YYNGEE. Here the CDR3 reads CASSVEGGSYNEQFF. CDR3 in DNA: TGTGCCAGCAGCGTAGAGGGGGGCTCCTACAATGAGCAGTTCTTC.

This chain links TRBV5-1 with TRBJ1-4; D is undetermined. Between the trimmed V and J ends, which lost 2 bases and 2 bases, there was a span of 7 bases. CDR3 length: 14 amino acids. Looked up from germline, CDR1 is SGHRS and CDR2 is YFSETQ. CDR3 residues: CASSLTMTNEKLFF. CDR3 DNA: TGCGCCAGCAGCTTAACGATGACTAATGAAAAACTGTTTTTT. The full variable domain, its missing parts supplied by reference TRBV5-1 and TRBJ1-4, is KAGVTQTPRYLIKTRGQQVTLSCSPISGHRSVSWYQQTPGQGLQFLFEYFSETQRNKGNFPGRFSGRQFSNSRSEMNVSTLELGDSALYLCASSLTMTNEKLFFGSGTQLSVL.

The table lists this clonotype with many counts. The chain has TRBV4-2 and TRBJ2-5, with D unresolved. V lost 0 bases, J lost 1 base, and 6 bases lay in between. Looked up from germline, CDR1 is LGHNA and CDR2 is YNFKEQ. This CDR3 has 14 amino acids. The CDR3 coding sequence is TGTGCCAGCAGCCAAGATATACTCCAAGAGACCCAGTACTTC. It is translated as CASSQDILQETQYF.

At least ten counts were recorded for this clonotype. This chain connects TRBV6-2 or TRBV6-3 to TRBJ2-2; D remains unclear. Trimming shortened V by 4 bases and J by 5 bases, and 5 bases separated the two germline ends. Germline V gene lookup returns CDR1 MNHEY and CDR2 SVGEGT. The CDR3 is 12 amino acids. The CDR3 nucleotides are TGTGCCAGCAGTTTACGTACCGGGGAGCTGTTTTTT. This sequence encodes CASSLRTGELFF.

This clonotype came up a few times. The J gene is TRBJ2-3, the V gene TRBV10-3; TRBD1 is a possible D gene (6 bases). The CDR3 consists of 14 residues. CDR1 and CDR2 (germline): ENHRY, SYGVKD. V was shortened by 2 bases and J by 2 bases, with 8 bases between the two germline ends. The CDR3 is CAISERGNTDTQYF. CDR3 bases: TGTGCCATCAGTGAGAGGGGGAACACAGATACGCAGTATTTT.

This clonotype was seen a handful of times. This rearrangement joins TRBV12-3 or TRBV12-4 to TRBJ1-5; 8 bases match TRBD1. After removal of 1 base from V and 6 bases from J, the junction contained 8 bases not matched to a gene. This CDR3 comprises 16 residues. The DNA for the CDR3 is TGTGCCAGCAGTTTAGGGGCAGGGGGCGTGTTTCAGCCCCAGCATTTT. This gives the protein CASSLGAGGVFQPQHF.

J is TRBJ2-2 and V is TRBV6-2 or TRBV6-3; D remains ambiguous. In germline, CDR1 is MNHEY, CDR2 SVGEGT. CDR3 size: 16 residues. V was trimmed by 0 bases and J by 1 base, leaving 9 bases between them. In DNA form, the CDR3 reads TGTGCCAGCAGTTACTCCTTTCCAGGGAACACCGGGGAGCTGTTTTTT. Translated, it gives CASSYSFPGNTGELFF.

The chain combines TRBV5-1 with TRBJ2-5; D possibly uses TRBD1 or TRBD2 (5 bases each). Trimming removed 7 bases at V and 2 bases at J, with 15 bases between. The CDR3 runs 14 residues. Germline lookup yields CDR1 SGHRS and CDR2 YFSETQ. The CDR3 bases are TGCGCCAGCGGACAAAATGGGGGACAAGAGACCCAGTACTTC. Encoded protein: CASGQNGGQETQYF.

The CDR3 here is CAWSVPGGQPQHF. The CDR3 DNA reads TGTGCCTGGAGTGTCCCAGGGGGCCAGCCCCAGCATTTT. V is TRBV30 and J is TRBJ1-5; 8 nucleotides align to TRBD1. The CDR3 has 13 residues. The germline V gene has CDR1 GTSNPN and CDR2 SVGIG (reference sequence). V dropped 0 bases and J dropped 7; count of bases not matched to a gene: 2.

This sequence joins TRBV20-1 and TRBJ2-5, with D maybe TRBD2 (6 bases). CDR1 is DFQATT, CDR2 SNEGSKA, per germline (reference sequence). Trimming shortened V by 1 base and J by 5 bases, and 17 bases separated the two germline ends. This CDR3 is 15 amino acids long. The CDR3, as DNA: TGCAGTGCTAGAGCCGGGGGTTCGGTCTGGGAGACCCAGTACTTC. Protein product: CSARAGGSVWETQYF.

The rearrangement uses TRBV28 and TRBJ1-2, with D possibly being TRBD1 (6 bases). CDR1 is MDHEN and CDR2 is SYDVKM in the germline V gene. CDR3 size: 13 residues. V was trimmed by 6 bases and J by 5 bases, leaving 13 bases between them. The CDR3 loop is CASRSAGAYGYTF. DNA for the CDR3: TGTGCCAGCAGAAGTGCAGGGGCTTATGGCTACACCTTC.

This clonotype occurred many times. The J gene is TRBJ1-2, the V gene TRBV5-1; perhaps TRBD1 as D (5 bases). The germline CDR1 and CDR2 sequences are SGHRS and YFSETQ. Trimming pared 0 bases from V and 8 bases from J, leaving 20 bases between. The CDR3 is made up of 16 amino acids. In DNA form, the CDR3 reads TGCGCCAGCAGCTTGGGGACATCTCCAAGGTCCGGCGGCTACACCTTC. Translating it yields CASSLGTSPRSGGYTF.

The rearrangement uses TRBV19 and TRBJ2-5; 16 bases are a match to TRBD2. This CDR3 is 15 amino acids long. The ends lost 6 bases at V and 3 bases at J; junction bases unmatched: 1. In germline, CDR1 is LNHDA, CDR2 SQIVND (reference sequence). The CDR3 region has the DNA TGTGCCAGTAGGGGACTAGCGGGAGGGGAAGAGACCCAGTACTTC. Protein sequence: CASRGLAGGEETQYF. Combining the CDR3 with reference TRBV19 and TRBJ2-5 gives the whole variable domain DGGITQSPKYLFRKEGQNVTLSCEQNLNHDAMYWYRQDPGQGLRLIYYSQIVNDFQKGDIAEGYSVSREKKESFPLTVTSAQKNPTAFYLCASRGLAGGEETQYFGPGTRLLVL.

This clonotype appeared many times. V gene TRBV11-2 combines with J gene TRBJ2-7; D not certain. Trimming removed 6 bases from V and 0 bases from J, with 15 bases in between. CDR1 is SGHAT and CDR2 is FQNNGV in the germline V gene. This CDR3 contains 15 residues. The CDR3 DNA is TGTGCCAGCAGGGGGTCAAGGAGACGCTCCTACGAGCAGTACTTC. This sequence encodes CASRGSRRRSYEQYF.